The clone carrying this T cell receptor beta chain was seen more than once but under ten times. Clones were read by immunoSEQ multiplex PCR, and TCRdb kept only the in-frame ones, dropping some. The profile covers about 19,000 clones, with 85% to 90% appearing a single time and roughly 50% taken by the ten largest. These data come from a study of OX40 agonist ivuxolimab in advanced cancers. The ends were cut back, 3 bases at V and 2 bases at J, with 9 bases in the middle. In germline, CDR1 is SGHTA, CDR2 FQGNSA. This CDR3 region has 14 residues. The receptor was isolated from an adult with an advanced solid tumor such as melanoma, head and neck, liver or kidney cancer. Sample: CD4+ or CD8+ T cells sorted from blood, taken in a trial of the OX40 agonist ivuxolimab. The chain links TRBV7-2 to TRBJ2-3; D is undetermined. This chain's CDR3 is CASSLESSTDTQYF. CDR3 sequence (DNA): TGTGCCAGCAGCTTGGAGTCCTCCACAGATACGCAGTATTTT.